The next 10 T cell receptor beta chains were all read from a single sample in a study of vaccination effects on CD4 cells after COVID-19. What these receptors recognize is not known. Using immunoSEQ multiplex PCR, the repertoire was profiled, and TCRdb retains in-frame clones only, with some absent. Of over 25,000 clones listed, 60% to 80% are singletons. Antigen-specific CD4+ T cells were first expanded with viral peptide pools by the ViraFEST assay and only then sequenced. Researchers isolated CD4+ T cells once approximately 10 days of culture had elapsed. Each participant was given two doses of one vaccine (BNT162b2 or mRNA-1273). The sequencing used CD4+ T cells from PBMCs cultured with SARS-CoV-2 spike peptides, collected after COVID-19 vaccination. The receptors come from a human donor who received a COVID-19 vaccine. Some clones in this sample may be carry-over from other donors' samples.

The chain joins TRBV7-2 to TRBJ1-6; no clear D. Trimming removed 3 bases from V and 6 bases from J, with 12 bases in between. Germline V gene lookup returns CDR1 SGHTA and CDR2 FQGNSA. The CDR3 sequence is 15 residues long. This CDR3 reads CASSFEQPSNSPLHF. The CDR3 nucleotides read TGTGCCAGCAGCTTTGAACAGCCTTCTAATTCACCCCTCCACTTT.

The chain combines TRBV2 with TRBJ2-5; TRBD1 or TRBD2 may be the D gene (5 bases each). The CDR3 length is 15 residues. V lost 4 bases to trimming and J lost 2 bases, with 14 bases between them. The germline gives CDR1 SNHLY, CDR2 FYNNEI. This CDR3 is CASSGAPGRQETQYF. Written as DNA, the CDR3 is TGTGCCAGCAGTGGGGCTCCGGGACGGCAAGAGACCCAGTACTTC.

The chain has TRBV4-3 and TRBJ1-5, with TRBD1 matching 9 bases. Germline V gives CDR1 LGHNA, CDR2 YSLEER. The CDR3 is 14 residues long. With V trimmed by 5 bases and J by 4 bases, 3 bases remained unmatched. The CDR3 sequence is CASSFGTGNQPQHF. DNA of the CDR3: TGCGCCAGCAGCTTCGGGACAGGGAATCAGCCCCAGCATTTT.

The rearrangement joins TRBV18 to TRBJ1-1; D may be TRBD1 (6 bases). CDR3 length: 16 residues. Trimming pared 5 bases from V and 0 bases from J, leaving 16 bases between. The V gene's germline CDR1 is KGHSH and CDR2 LQKENI. CDR3 loop: CASSITWTDLNTEAFF. CDR3 coding DNA: TGTGCCAGCTCAATAACCTGGACAGATTTGAACACTGAAGCTTTCTTT.

This clone counts as medium-sized. This sequence joins TRBV18 and TRBJ1-5; unclear D gene. The length of the CDR3 is 14 residues. Trimming took off 4 bases at V and 4 bases at J, with 11 bases between the two ends. From germline, CDR1 is KGHSH and CDR2 LQKENI. The CDR3 nucleotides read TGTGCCAGCTCACAGGATTCGGGAAATCAGCCCCAGCATTTT. Residues: CASSQDSGNQPQHF.

V and J are TRBV11-3 and TRBJ1-2; 10 positions match TRBD1. V was clipped by 5 bases and J by 3 bases; unmatched bases: 12. CDR3 length: 17 amino acids. Germline CDR1 SGHNT, CDR2 YENEEA. The CDR3 DNA reads as TGTGCCAGCAGCCCTGGGACAGGGGTACGGTGCGACTATGGCTACACCTTC. It is translated as CASSPGTGVRCDYGYTF.

This clone came up once. This sequence joins TRBV5-4 and TRBJ1-1; maybe TRBD1 (6 bases). CDR1 SGHNT and CDR2 YYREEE come from the germline V gene (reference sequence). V was pared by 0 bases and J by 4 bases, with 10 bases between. The CDR3 covers 14 residues. CDR3 nucleotide sequence: TGTGCCAGCAGCTTGGACAGGGTTGTCACTGAAGCTTTCTTT. Residues: CASSLDRVVTEAFF.

A single count supports this clone. The genes are TRBV18 and TRBJ1-5; 7 bases agree with TRBD1. V gave up 4 bases and J gave up 4 bases; unmatched junction bases: 4. Germline V CDR1 and CDR2: KGHSH, LQKENI. This CDR3 contains 14 residues. CDR3 region: CASSQGQSNQPQHF. CDR3 bases: TGTGCCAGCTCACAGGGACAGAGTAATCAGCCCCAGCATTTT.

To note about this clone: At one end, the junction sequence differs from germline, possibly due to a read error. The chain recombines TRBV28 with TRBJ1-1; D remains unclear. Germline CDR1 and CDR2: MDHEN and SYDVKM. The CDR3 is 13 residues long. The CDR3 sequence is CASSFILNTEAFF. CDR3 nucleotides: TGTGCCAGCAGTTTCATCTTGAACACCGAAGCTTTCTTT.

This clone was counted a few times. The chain couples TRBV20-1 to TRBJ1-5; 9 bases match TRBD1. Germline lookup yields CDR1 DFQATT and CDR2 SNEGSKA (reference sequence). There are 15 residues in the CDR3. V gave up 3 bases and J gave up 6 bases; unmatched junction bases: 9. CDR3 nucleotide sequence: TGCAGTGCTAGTGCCGGGACAGGGATAAGTCAGCCCCAGCATTTT. As protein: CSASAGTGISQPQHF.